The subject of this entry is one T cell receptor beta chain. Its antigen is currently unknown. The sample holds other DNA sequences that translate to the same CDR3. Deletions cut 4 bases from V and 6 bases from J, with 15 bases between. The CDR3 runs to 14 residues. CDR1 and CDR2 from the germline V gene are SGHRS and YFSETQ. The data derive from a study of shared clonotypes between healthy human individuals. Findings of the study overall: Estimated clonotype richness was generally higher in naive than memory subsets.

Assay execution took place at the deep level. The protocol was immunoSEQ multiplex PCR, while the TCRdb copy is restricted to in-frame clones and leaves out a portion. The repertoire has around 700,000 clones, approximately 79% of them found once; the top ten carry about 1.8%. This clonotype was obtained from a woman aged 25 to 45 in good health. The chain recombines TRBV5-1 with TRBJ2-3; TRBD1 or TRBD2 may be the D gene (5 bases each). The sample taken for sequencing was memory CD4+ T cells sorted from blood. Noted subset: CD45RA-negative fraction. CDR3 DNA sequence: TGCGCCAGCAGCCTGCTGCAGGGAGCGGATACGCAGTATTTT. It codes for CASSLLQGADTQYF.